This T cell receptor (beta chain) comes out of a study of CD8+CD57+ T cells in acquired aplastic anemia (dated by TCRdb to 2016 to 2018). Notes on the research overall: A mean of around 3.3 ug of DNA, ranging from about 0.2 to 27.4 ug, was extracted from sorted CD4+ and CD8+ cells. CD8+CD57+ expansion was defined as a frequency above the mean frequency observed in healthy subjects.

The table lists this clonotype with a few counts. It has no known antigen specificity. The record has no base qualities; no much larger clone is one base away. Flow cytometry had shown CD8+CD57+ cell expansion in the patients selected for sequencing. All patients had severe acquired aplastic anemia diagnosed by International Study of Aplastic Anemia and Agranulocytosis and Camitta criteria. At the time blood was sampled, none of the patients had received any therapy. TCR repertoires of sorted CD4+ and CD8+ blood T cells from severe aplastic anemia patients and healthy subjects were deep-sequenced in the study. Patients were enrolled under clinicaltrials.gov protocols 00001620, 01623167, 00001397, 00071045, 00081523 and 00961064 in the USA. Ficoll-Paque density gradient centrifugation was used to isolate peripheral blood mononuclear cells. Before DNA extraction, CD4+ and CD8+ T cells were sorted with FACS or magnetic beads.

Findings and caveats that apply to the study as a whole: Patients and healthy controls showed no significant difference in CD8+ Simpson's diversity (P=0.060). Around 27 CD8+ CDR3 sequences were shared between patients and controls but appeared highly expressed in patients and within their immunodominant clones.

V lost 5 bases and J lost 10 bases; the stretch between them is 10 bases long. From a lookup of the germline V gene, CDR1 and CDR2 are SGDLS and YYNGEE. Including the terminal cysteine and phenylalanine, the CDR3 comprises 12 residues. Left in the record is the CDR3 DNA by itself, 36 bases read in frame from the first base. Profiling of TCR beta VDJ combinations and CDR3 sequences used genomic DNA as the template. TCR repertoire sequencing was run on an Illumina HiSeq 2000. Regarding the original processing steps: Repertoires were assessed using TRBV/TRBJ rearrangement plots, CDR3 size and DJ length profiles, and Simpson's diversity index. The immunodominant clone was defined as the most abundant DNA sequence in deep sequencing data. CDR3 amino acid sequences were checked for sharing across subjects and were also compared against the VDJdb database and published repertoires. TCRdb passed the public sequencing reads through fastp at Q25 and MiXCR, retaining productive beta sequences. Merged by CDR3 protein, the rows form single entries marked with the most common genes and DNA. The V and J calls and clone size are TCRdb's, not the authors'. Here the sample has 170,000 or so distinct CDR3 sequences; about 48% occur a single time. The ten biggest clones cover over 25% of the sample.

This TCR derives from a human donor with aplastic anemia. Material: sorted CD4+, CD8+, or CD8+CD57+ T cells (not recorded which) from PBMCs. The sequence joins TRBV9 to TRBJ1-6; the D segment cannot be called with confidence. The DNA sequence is TGTGCCAGCAGTCCAGGTGTGTCACCCCTCCACTTT. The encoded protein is CASSPGVSPLHF.